The 11 T cell receptor beta chains in this list originate from one sample, sequenced in a study of cytomegalovirus exposure and HLA in healthy donors. PCR was performed using 60 Vbeta and 13 Jbeta primers. Sequencing was performed with immunoSEQ multiplex PCR; in TCRdb, only in-frame clones are kept and a portion is missing. The data hold 190,000 or so clones, with under 90% observed a single time. What was sequenced was PBMCs. These receptors came from a boy under 10 years old in good health and CMV-seronegative.

A few counts support this clone. The gene calls are TRBV27 and TRBJ1-1, with D perhaps TRBD1 (5 bases). CDR1 is MNHEY and CDR2 is SMNVEV in the germline V gene (reference sequence). Deletions cut 3 bases from V and 10 bases from J, with 15 bases between. The CDR3 covers 13 residues. Here the CDR3 reads CASSFFSGGAAFF. CDR3 nucleotides: TGTGCCAGCAGTTTTTTTAGCGGGGGTGCAGCTTTCTTT.

The chain joins TRBV7-9 to TRBJ1-2, with D perhaps matching TRBD1 (6 bases). Between the trimmed V and J ends, which lost 5 bases and 3 bases, there was a span of 13 bases. Per the germline V gene, CDR1 is SEHNR and CDR2 is FQNEAQ (reference sequence). CDR3 size: 14 residues. CDR3 amino acids: CASSTPDSYYGYTF. CDR3 bases: TGTGCCAGCAGCACCCCGGACAGCTACTATGGCTACACCTTC.

J is TRBJ2-5 and V is TRBV7-8, with a weak D call TRBD1 (6 bases). The CDR3 loop spans 16 amino acids. Germline V lookup: CDR1 SGHVS, CDR2 FQNEAQ. With 2 bases removed from V and 2 bases from J, the gap between germline ends came to 15 bases. As DNA, the CDR3 is TGTGCCAGCAGCTTAAGGGTAACAGGGCTACAAGAGACCCAGTACTTC. This codes for CASSLRVTGLQETQYF.

This chain links TRBV6-1 with TRBJ1-5; the D is unclear. V was cut by 3 bases and J by 2 bases, with 20 bases left in between. CDR1 is MNHNS, CDR2 SASEGT, per germline. This CDR3 contains 18 residues. The CDR3 bases are TGTGCCAGCAGTGAGAGAGACGAAAGACCGAGGGGCAATCAGCCCCAGCATTTT. This translates into CASSERDERPRGNQPQHF.

The V and J genes are TRBV4-2 and TRBJ1-2; 7 bases are a match to TRBD1. The CDR3 is 15 residues long. CDR1 and CDR2 (germline): LGHNA, YNFKEQ. The J segment lost 3 bases and the V segment lost 5 bases, leaving 9 bases of the junction unmatched. CDR3 amino acids: CASSEESGTDYGYTF. CDR3 sequence (DNA): TGTGCCAGCAGCGAGGAGTCCGGGACAGACTATGGCTACACCTTC.

This rearrangement joins TRBV9 to TRBJ2-1; weak D call: TRBD2 (6 bases). V dropped 7 bases and J dropped 3 bases, with 14 bases sitting between them. Looked up from germline, CDR1 is SGDLS and CDR2 is YYNGEE. This CDR3 comprises 14 residues. The CDR3 bases are TGTGCCAGCGCGATCGGGGGTGTCTACAATGAGCAGTTCTTC. Its protein product is CASAIGGVYNEQFF.

The chain has TRBV6-6 and TRBJ1-5; D is perhaps TRBD1 (6 bases). CDR3 length: 15 residues. V was shortened by 4 bases and J by 6 bases, with 16 bases between the two germline ends. Germline V CDR1 and CDR2: MNHNY, SVGAGI (reference sequence). The CDR3 DNA follows: TGTGCCAGCAGTTTATGGCCAGGGGCACTTCAGCCCCAGCATTTT. Translation: CASSLWPGALQPQHF.

This clone has a handful of counts. The V gene is TRBV4-3, the J gene TRBJ2-5, with a possible D match to TRBD1 (5 bases). Germline loops: CDR1 LGHNA, CDR2 YSLEER. The CDR3 length is 15 residues. With 4 bases removed from V and 7 bases from J, the gap between germline ends came to 19 bases. CDR3 loop: CASSLDVAGFGTQYF. CDR3 sequence (DNA): TGCGCCAGCAGCCTGGACGTTGCAGGGTTTGGGACCCAGTACTTC.

The V gene is TRBV7-9, the J gene TRBJ1-3; no reliable D call. CDR3 length equals 17 residues. V lost 5 bases, J lost 0 bases, and 17 bases lay in between. Germline CDR1 reads SEHNR; CDR2 reads FQNEAQ (reference sequence). The CDR3 protein is CASSPRSGPSSGNTIYF. The CDR3 nucleotides are TGTGCCAGCAGCCCACGCAGCGGACCGAGCTCTGGAAACACCATATATTTT.

The chain joins TRBV5-1 to TRBJ2-3; 8 bases are a match to TRBD2. Trimming took 1 base from V and 3 from J; bases not matched to a gene: 7. This CDR3 region has 16 residues. Germline CDR1 and CDR2: SGHRS and YFSETQ. CDR3 amino acids: CASSLSTGGVTDTQYF. CDR3 DNA: TGCGCCAGCAGCTTGAGTACGGGGGGGGTAACAGATACGCAGTATTTT.

This clone has more than one count but fewer than ten. V is TRBV7-2 and J is TRBJ2-5; 10 bases match TRBD2. V dropped 0 bases and J dropped 2; count of bases not matched to a gene: 6. There are 17 residues in the CDR3. The germline V gene encodes CDR1 SGHTA and CDR2 FQGNSA. The CDR3 here is CASSLARASGGQETQYF. For the CDR3, the DNA is TGTGCCAGCAGCTTAGCTAGGGCTAGCGGGGGTCAAGAGACCCAGTACTTC.